This TCR beta chain was recovered during a study of radiotherapy plus CTLA-4 blockade in lung cancer. Looking at the study overall: Objective responses were observed in 15% to 20% of patients, and disease control was achieved by 30% to 35%.

Study-wide results and caveats: Early blood T cell clone changes and increased post-radiation serum interferon-beta were reportedly the strongest response predictors.

The study treated chemo-refractory metastatic non-small-cell lung cancer patients with focal radiation plus ipilimumab CTLA-4 blockade. CDR1 and CDR2 (germline): SGHRS, YFSETQ. Trimming removed 2 bases from V and 6 bases from J, with 16 bases in between. The CDR3 runs 15 residues. The table came from immunoSEQ multiplex PCR; TCRdb's copy has only in-frame clones and leaves some out. The sample comprises about 28,000 clones, approximately 82% of which are singletons, and 7.5% rests with the top ten. With regard to this clone: Its target is unknown.

This sequence was found in a human donor with non-small cell lung cancer who had stable disease on radiotherapy plus ipilimumab. The specimen was peripheral blood, collected from a patient treated with radiotherapy plus ipilimumab. J is TRBJ2-3 and V is TRBV5-1; D not certain. The CDR3 region has the DNA TGCGCCAGCAGCTTCTACAGCCAAGTGGGGGATACGCAGTATTTT. It translates to CASSFYSQVGDTQYF.